One T cell receptor beta chain is described in this entry. This sample is part of a study of blood T cell repertoires in COVID-19. About the research overall: In each case, the material was cDNA or gDNA derived from T cells, B-cell-depleted T cells, or PBMCs.

The CDR3 length is 16 residues. V was pared by 5 bases and J by 4 bases, with 18 bases between. CDR1 and CDR2 from the germline V gene are SGHTA and FQGNSA. Per the original data handling: The assay estimated nucleated cells by amplifying reference gene primers. This table comes from immunoSEQ multiplex PCR, and its TCRdb copy is limited to in-frame clones, with some not included. V, J and clone size derive from that table, while D and trimming were established from the DNA sequence. This sample yields approximately 380,000 clones, of which 80% to 95% are seen a single time; 0.86% belongs to the top ten. Researchers sorted participants into cohorts using their self-reported clinical history. Individuals in the exposed group had encountered a COVID-19 case within 2 weeks preceding study entry.

The material sequenced was PBMCs or T cells enriched from blood (not recorded which). The clonotype originates from a woman between 40 and 50 years old who had been exposed to COVID-19. The rearrangement joins TRBV7-2 to TRBJ1-5; D perhaps matches TRBD1 (6 bases). The CDR3 nucleotides read TGTGCCAGCAGCCCCCCTGGGGGCACTCTGAATCAGCCCCAGCATTTT. It is translated as CASSPPGGTLNQPQHF.